The present T cell receptor (beta chain) was sequenced within a study of T cells in Graves' hyperthyroidism and ophthalmopathy. The count of this clonotype is one. In germline, CDR1 is SGHDT, CDR2 YYEEEE. Trimming at V came to 3 bases and at J to 0 bases, leaving 8 bases not matched to a gene. The CDR3 runs to 16 residues. RNA transcripts served as the template for amplifying TCR beta CDR3 regions. The TCR CDR3 was amplified in a first-round RT-PCR using the HTBI primer set. TCRdb reanalysed the multiplex PCR reads using MiXCR and keeps one entry per CDR3 protein. The sample includes 400,000 to 600,000 distinct CDR3 sequences, 15% to 20% of them seen just once.

The chain recombines TRBV5-6 with TRBJ2-5, with 7 positions matching TRBD1. Sequences were obtained from blood. This sequence was found in a woman aged 25 to 39 with Graves' ophthalmopathy. CDR3 loop: CASSCRDRNYQETQYF. For the CDR3, the DNA is TGTGCCAGCAGCTGCAGGGACAGAAACTACCAAGAGACCCAGTACTTC.